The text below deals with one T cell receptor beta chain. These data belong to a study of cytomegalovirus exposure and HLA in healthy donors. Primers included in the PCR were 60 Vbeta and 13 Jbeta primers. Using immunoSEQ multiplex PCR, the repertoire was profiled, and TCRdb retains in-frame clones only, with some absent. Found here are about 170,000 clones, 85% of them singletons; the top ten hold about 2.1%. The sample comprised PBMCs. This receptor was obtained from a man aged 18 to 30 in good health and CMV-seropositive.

CDR3 in DNA: TGTGCCAGCAGGCGTTCCGGGACAGGGGGTCAAGAGACCCAGTACTTC. Its translation is CASRRSGTGGQETQYF. The chain links TRBV14 to TRBJ2-5, with 11 bases fitting TRBD1. Unmatched junction bases numbered 8, after V lost 6 bases and J lost 2 bases. Germline V lookup: CDR1 SGHDN, CDR2 FVKESK. The CDR3 spans 16 residues.